This TCR beta chain derives from a study of T cell changes during pregnancy in multiple sclerosis. With V trimmed by 2 bases and J by 7 bases, 12 bases remained unmatched. This CDR3 comprises 18 residues. In germline, CDR1 is SGHDT, CDR2 YYEEEE. Measured with immunoSEQ multiplex PCR; TCRdb has only the in-frame clones, and not every one. This sample yields 55,000 to 70,000 clones, of which about nine tenths are seen a single time; about 0.27% belongs to the top ten. The TCR comes from a female donor with multiple sclerosis, enrolled in a pregnancy study. The chain links TRBV5-6 to TRBJ2-1; the match to TRBD2 covers 13 bases. Specimen: CD4+ T cells from peripheral blood mononuclear cells, collected after pregnancy. The CDR3 sequence is CASSLPGLAGIGGNEQFF. The CDR3 DNA sequence: TGTGCCAGCAGCTTACCGGGACTAGCGGGGATCGGTGGTAATGAGCAGTTCTTC.